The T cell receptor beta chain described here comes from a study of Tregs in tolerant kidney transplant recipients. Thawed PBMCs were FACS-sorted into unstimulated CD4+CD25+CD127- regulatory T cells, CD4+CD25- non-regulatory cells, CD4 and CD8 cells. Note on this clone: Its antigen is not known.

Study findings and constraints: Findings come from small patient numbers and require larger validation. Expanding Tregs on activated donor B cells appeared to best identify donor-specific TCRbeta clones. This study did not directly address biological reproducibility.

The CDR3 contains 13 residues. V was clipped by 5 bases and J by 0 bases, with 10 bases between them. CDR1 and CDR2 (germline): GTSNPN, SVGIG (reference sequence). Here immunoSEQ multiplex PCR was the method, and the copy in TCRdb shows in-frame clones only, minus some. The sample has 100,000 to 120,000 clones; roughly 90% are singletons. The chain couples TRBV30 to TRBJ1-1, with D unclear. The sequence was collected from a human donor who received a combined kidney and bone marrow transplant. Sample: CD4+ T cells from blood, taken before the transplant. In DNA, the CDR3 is TGTGCCTGGGCGACACTCCTGAACACTGAAGCTTTCTTT. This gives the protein CAWATLLNTEAFF.